Below, one T cell receptor beta chain is given with its context. This record comes from a study of shared clonotypes between healthy human individuals. Naive CD8 populations comprised CD45RO-negative cells positively selected for CCR7, excluding terminally differentiated effector memory CD45RA+ cells. Using immunoSEQ multiplex PCR, the repertoire was profiled, and TCRdb retains in-frame clones only, with some absent. The sample lists about 2 million clones; about 95% were seen once. The V gene end was trimmed by 2 bases and the J gene end by 3 bases; junction bases not matched to a gene: 4. The germline V gene encodes CDR1 MGHRA and CDR2 YSYEKL. The CDR3 is 15 amino acids.

The chain has TRBV4-1 and TRBJ2-7, with TRBD2 identical over 10 bases. This TCR derives from a man younger than 35 in good health. Sequencing was performed on naive CD8+ T cells sorted from blood. The CDR3 protein is CASSQKLAGNYEQYF. Written as DNA, the CDR3 is TGCGCCAGCAGCCAAAAACTAGCGGGGAACTACGAGCAGTACTTC.